The rows below give T cell receptor beta chains drawn from one sample of a study of post-analysis software for immune sequencing data. Via MiXCR, TCRdb re-called the PCR reads, giving one row per CDR3 protein. The profile shows roughly 600,000 distinct CDR3 sequences, roughly 46% of them singletons. Sequenced material: blood. The receptors stem from a girl between 10 and 17 years old with multiple sclerosis. CDR3s include the opening cysteine and the closing phenylalanine or tryptophan. D genes are given only for firm matches. Part of the rows lack a size; the others show once, few, many or a class for expanded clones.

j_call v_call clone_size d_call cdr3_nt cdr3_aa
TRBJ2-5 TRBV5-1 . . TGCGCCAGCAGCTTAGGAAGACAGGCGACCCAAGAGACCCAGTACTTC CASSLGRQATQETQYF
TRBJ1-5 TRBV19 . . TGTGCCAGTAGTACGGCAGGGACGCAGCCCCAGCATTTT CASSTAGTQPQHF
TRBJ2-4 TRBV6-6 . TRBD1 TGTGCCAGCAGTCCTGACAGGGGGCGACGGGACTTC CASSPDRGRRDF
TRBJ2-5 TRBV5-1 . . TGCGCCAGCAGCCTACTAGCCGGTAGTGAAGCCCAGTACTTC CASSLLAGSEAQYF
TRBJ1-5 TRBV6-2/TRBV6-3 . . TGTGCCAGCACCCTCACGGAGAGGGGTCAGCCCCAGCATTTT CASTLTERGQPQHF
TRBJ1-2 TRBV7-2 . . TGTGCCAGCAGCTTAGCGAATCCGGTTGGCTACACCTTC CASSLANPVGYTF
TRBJ2-5 TRBV29-1 few . TGCAGCGTTGAAGACCTCCAGACCCAGTACTTC CSVEDLQTQYF
TRBJ1-5 TRBV7-2 . TRBD1 TGTGCCAGCAGCTCCCACAGGGGCCAGCCCCAGCATTTT CASSSHRGQPQHF
TRBJ1-4 TRBV27 once TRBD1 TGTGCCAGCCGAAGGGGACAGTCGGCAACTAATGAAAAACTGTTTTTT CASRRGQSATNEKLFF
TRBJ1-1 TRBV3-1 . . TGTGCCAGCAGCCAAGAAGGGTCCCGCTACACTGAAGCTTTCTTT CASSQEGSRYTEAFF
TRBJ1-1 TRBV2 . . TGTGCCAGCATTACCCGGGACGGCAGAGCTTTCTTT CASITRDGRAFF
TRBJ1-2 TRBV5-1 . . TGCGCCAGCAGCACCGGGCCCCAGGAGTTCCGGGCTGGCTACACCTTC CASSTGPQEFRAGYTF
TRBJ2-7 TRBV3-1 . . TGTGCCAGCAGCCACGGGGACTACGAGCAGTACTTC CASSHGDYEQYF
TRBJ1-5 TRBV12-3/TRBV12-4 . . TGTGCCAGCAGTTTAGTTCAGGGTTATCAGCCCCAGCATTTT CASSLVQGYQPQHF
TRBJ1-2 TRBV7-9 . TRBD1 TGTGCCGGCAGCTTCAACAGGGGACCCTATGGCTACACCTTC CAGSFNRGPYGYTF
TRBJ1-4 TRBV12-3/TRBV12-4 . . TGTGCCAGCAGTTTAGGGTCTGGAAAACTGTTTTTT CASSLGSGKLFF
TRBJ2-3 TRBV20-1 few TRBD2 TGCAGTGCTCGACCATCCGTAGCGGGTCCTAAAGATACGCAGTATTTT CSARPSVAGPKDTQYF
TRBJ1-5 TRBV2 . . TGTGCCAGCAGCCCGACAGACAATCAGCCCCAGCATTTT CASSPTDNQPQHF
TRBJ2-5 TRBV29-1 . . TGCAGCGTTGGGAAAGGCGGGCAGACCCAGTACTTC CSVGKGGQTQYF
TRBJ2-5 TRBV5-1 . . TGCGCCAGCAGCCAACCAGGGGTGAGGGAGACCCAGTACTTC CASSQPGVRETQYF
TRBJ1-2 TRBV29-1 few TRBD1 TGCAGCGTTGAATCGGGACAGATACTTAACTATGGCTACACCTTC CSVESGQILNYGYTF
TRBJ2-5 TRBV2 . . TGTGCCAGCAGGGAGGAACTGGTGGCGGAGACCCAGTACTTC CASREELVAETQYF
TRBJ2-7 TRBV3-1 . . TGTGCCAGCAGCCAGGGGCTCTCATCCTACGAGCAGTACTTC CASSQGLSSYEQYF
TRBJ2-7 TRBV10-3 once TRBD1 TGTGCCATCAGGGAGTCGGCAGGGGGCTACGAGCAGTACTTC CAIRESAGGYEQYF
TRBJ2-7 TRBV27 . TRBD2 TGTGCCAGCAGTAATATGGTGATTAGCGGGGCCTACGAGCAGTACTTC CASSNMVISGAYEQYF
TRBJ2-1 TRBV5-1 . . TGCGCCAGCAGCTATGGGGCCCTTGGGGAGCAGTTCTTC CASSYGALGEQFF
TRBJ1-1 TRBV7-9 . TRBD1 TGTGCCAGCCCCCGAACAGGGGTCGACACTGAAGCTTTCTTT CASPRTGVDTEAFF
TRBJ1-2 TRBV12-3/TRBV12-4 . TRBD1 TGTGCCTGCAGTTTTGACAGGGGGCAACACTATGGCTACACCTTC CACSFDRGQHYGYTF
TRBJ1-2 TRBV10-3 . . TGTGCCATCAGTCCCGGCGAAGGGGCCTATGGCTACACCTTC CAISPGEGAYGYTF
TRBJ2-6 TRBV5-5 . . TGTGCCAGCAGCTTGCTGCTTCGGGACGTCCTGACTTTC CASSLLLRDVLTF
TRBJ2-5 TRBV10-2 . . TGCGCCAGCAGTGTTTGGACGGGTGGAGGGGAAGAGACCCAGTACTTC CASSVWTGGGEETQYF
TRBJ1-4 TRBV13 . TRBD1 TGTGCCAGCTCACGCGGGACAGCGAATGAAAAACTGTTTTTT CASSRGTANEKLFF
TRBJ2-1 TRBV12-3/TRBV12-4 many TRBD2 TGTGCCAGCAGTCTTAGCGGGAGCTCCTACAATGAGCAGTTCTTC CASSLSGSSYNEQFF
TRBJ1-2 TRBV29-1 few TRBD1 TGCAGCGTGGAGGGGACAGGGGGCGCGACTGGCTACACCTTC CSVEGTGGATGYTF
TRBJ1-5 TRBV6-5 few . TGTGCCAGCAGCCACGGACCGGGGCAGCCCCAGCATTTT CASSHGPGQPQHF
TRBJ2-3 TRBV29-1 . TRBD2 TGCAGCGTTTTTACGGGAGGGGGGGATACGCAGTATTTT CSVFTGGGDTQYF
TRBJ2-4 TRBV2 few . TGTGCCAGCAGTGAGGGCCCTACCCAATCAAACATTCAGTACTTC CASSEGPTQSNIQYF
TRBJ2-3 TRBV12-3/TRBV12-4 few TRBD2 TGTGCCACCCGAGCGGGGGCCTCCCTCACAGATACGCAGTATTTT CATRAGASLTDTQYF
TRBJ2-7 TRBV5-1 few . TGCGCCAGCAGCCGCCTCGGACCAGCCTACGAGCAGTACTTC CASSRLGPAYEQYF
TRBJ2-5 TRBV29-1 few . TGCAGCGTTGAAAAGTACCAAGAGACCCAGTACTTC CSVEKYQETQYF
TRBJ2-1 TRBV12-3/TRBV12-4 few . TGTGCCAGCAGGCCGGGCCCAAGCTCCTACAATGAGCAGTTCTTC CASRPGPSSYNEQFF
TRBJ2-7 TRBV7-8 few TRBD2 TGTGCCAGCAGCTTAACTGGCCTAGCGGACTACGAGCAGTACTTC CASSLTGLADYEQYF
TRBJ1-5 TRBV20-1 . . TGCAGTGCTATAGCGGGGATTAGCAATCAGCCCCGGCATTTT CSAIAGISNQPRHF
TRBJ2-7 TRBV19 few . TGTGCCAGTAGTATACAGGGTATGGCCTACGAGCAGTACTTC CASSIQGMAYEQYF
TRBJ2-6 TRBV4-1 few TRBD1 TGCGCCAGCGGACAGGGGGCGCTCGGGGCCAACGTCCTGACTTTC CASGQGALGANVLTF